The following is a T cell receptor beta chain sequence with its context. The CDR3 extends over 14 amino acids. The V end lost 4 bases, the J end lost 5 bases, and 14 bases lay between the germline ends. CDR1 and CDR2 (germline): SGHVS, FQNEAQ. This sample was taken from a study of T cell changes during pregnancy in multiple sclerosis. Sequencing used immunoSEQ multiplex PCR; TCRdb keeps in-frame clones, though not all of them. This table holds some 70,000 clones, around nine tenths found once. The V call is TRBV7-8, the J call TRBJ1-2; the D is unclear. The receptor was isolated from a female donor with multiple sclerosis, enrolled in a pregnancy study. The material was CD8+ T cells from peripheral blood mononuclear cells, obtained before pregnancy. The CDR3 bases are TGTGCCAGCAGCTCGGACGGGAATTTATATGGCTACACCTTC. Protein: CASSSDGNLYGYTF.